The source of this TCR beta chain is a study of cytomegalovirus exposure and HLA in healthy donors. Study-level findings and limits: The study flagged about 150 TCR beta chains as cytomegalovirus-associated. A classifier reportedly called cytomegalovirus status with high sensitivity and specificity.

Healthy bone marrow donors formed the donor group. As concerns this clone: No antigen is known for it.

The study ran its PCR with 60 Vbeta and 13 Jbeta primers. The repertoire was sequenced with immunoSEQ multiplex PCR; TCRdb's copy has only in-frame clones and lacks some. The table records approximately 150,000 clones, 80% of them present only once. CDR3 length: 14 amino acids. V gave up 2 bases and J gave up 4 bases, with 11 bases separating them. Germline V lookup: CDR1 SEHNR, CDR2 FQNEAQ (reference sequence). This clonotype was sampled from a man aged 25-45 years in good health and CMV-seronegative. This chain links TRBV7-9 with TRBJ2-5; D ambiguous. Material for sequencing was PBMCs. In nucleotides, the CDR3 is TGTGCCAGCAGCTTAACTCTCGTCGGAGAGACCCAGTACTTC. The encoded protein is CASSLTLVGETQYF. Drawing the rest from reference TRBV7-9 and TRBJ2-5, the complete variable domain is DTGVSQNPRHKITKRGQNVTFRCDPISEHNRLYWYRQTLGQGPEFLTYFQNEAQLEKSRLLSDRFSAERPKGSFSTLEIQRTEQGDSAMYLCASSLTLVGETQYFGPGTRLLVL.